This is a list of T cell receptor beta chains from one sample in a study of blood T cells in healthy people across ages. TCRdb reanalysed the 5' RACE reads using MiXCR and keeps one entry per CDR3 protein. Of 1,800,000 or so distinct CDR3 sequences detected, more than 35% appear once; the ten largest clones hold under 25%. Sample: blood. The receptors derive from a human donor in good health. Each CDR3 is given with its conserved first and last residue. The D gene is left open where the match is weak. Clone size, where shown, is once, few, many, or a class for clones that have expanded.

d_call	clone_size	v_call	j_call	cdr3_aa	cdr3_nt
NA	NA	TRBV25-1	TRBJ2-1	CASSELAYEQFF	TGTGCCAGCAGTGAATTGGCGTATGAGCAGTTCTTC
TRBD2	NA	TRBV4-1	TRBJ2-1	CASSLSGGYYNGQFF	TGCGCCAGCAGCCTAAGCGGGGGTTACTACAATGGGCAGTTCTTC
TRBD2	NA	TRBV5-1	TRBJ2-3	CASSSRVPGGGHLGTQYF	TGCGCCAGCAGCTCCCGGGTCCCCGGGGGGGGCCATCTAGGTACGCAGTATTTT
NA	few	TRBV20-1	TRBJ2-7	CSATKGRWYF	TGCAGTGCCACCAAGGGACGGTGGTACTTC
TRBD2	few	TRBV24-1	TRBJ2-3	CATSGRGGSTDTQYF	TGTGCCACCAGTGGACGGGGGGGCTCCACGGATACGCAGTATTTT
NA	NA	TRBV5-6	TRBJ2-3	CASSLWAGGEDTQYF	TGTGCCAGCAGCCTCTGGGCAGGGGGGGAAGATACGCAGTATTTT
NA	few	TRBV7-2	TRBJ2-3	CASSLAWQADTQYF	TGTGCCAGCAGCTTAGCGTGGCAGGCAGATACGCAGTATTTT
TRBD2	NA	TRBV6-5	TRBJ2-5	CASSPGRRETQNF	TGTGCCAGCAGCCCCGGCAGGCGGGAGACCCAGAACTTC
NA	few	TRBV7-2	TRBJ1-5	CASSPGLGSQPQHF	TGTGCCAGCAGCCCGGGGTTGGGGAGCCAGCCCCAGCATTTT
NA	few	TRBV24-1	TRBJ2-3	CATSDLDGTLPGDTQYF	TGTGCCACCAGTGATTTAGACGGGACCTTACCCGGAGATACGCAGTATTTT
NA	NA	TRBV6-5	TRBJ1-2	CASSYGQYYGYTF	TGTGCCAGCAGTTATGGGCAGTACTATGGCTACACCTTC
NA	NA	TRBV5-1	TRBJ2-2	CASSLISGPTGELFF	TGCGCCAGCAGCTTGATTTCGGGTCCCACCGGGGAGCTGTTTTTT
TRBD1	NA	TRBV25-1	TRBJ2-7	CTSKGQGSYEQYF	TGTACCAGCAAGGGACAGGGATCCTACGAGCAGTACTTC
NA	few	TRBV9	TRBJ1-6	CASSAGWGRSPLHF	TGTGCCAGCAGCGCCGGCTGGGGGCGATCACCCCTCCACTTT
NA	once	TRBV7-2	TRBJ2-3	CASSSVGSSTDTQYF	TGTGCCAGCAGCTCAGTAGGCAGCAGCACAGATACGCAGTATTTT
NA	NA	TRBV11-2	TRBJ1-6	CASSHPRARQNSPLHF	TGTGCCAGCAGCCACCCACGGGCCCGGCAAAATTCACCCCTCCACTTT
TRBD2	NA	TRBV7-9	TRBJ2-1	CASSYQGLASYNEKFF	TGTGCCAGCAGCTATCAGGGACTAGCGAGCTACAATGAGAAGTTCTTC
TRBD1	few	TRBV5-5	TRBJ2-7	CASKPYPGGTYEQYF	TGTGCCAGCAAACCATACCCAGGGGGAACTTACGAGCAGTACTTC
NA	NA	TRBV20-1	TRBJ1-5	CSASYRGNQPQHF	TGCAGTGCTAGTTACAGGGGCAATCAGCCCCAGCATTTT
NA	NA	TRBV6-5	TRBJ1-6	CASSYSTRSSYNSPLHF	TGTGCCAGCAGTTACTCGACGCGGAGCTCCTATAATTCACCCCTCCACTTT
TRBD1	NA	TRBV7-2	TRBJ1-1	CASSRTGRSTEAFF	TGTGCCAGCAGTAGGACAGGGAGAAGCACTGAAGCTTTCTTT
NA	NA	TRBV4-3	TRBJ2-1	CASSQYVSYNEQFF	TGCGCCAGCAGCCAATATGTTTCGTACAATGAGCAGTTCTTC
NA	NA	TRBV20-1	TRBJ1-6	CSAIISSYNSPLHF	TGCAGTGCTATAATATCCTCCTATAATTCACCCCTCCACTTT
NA	NA	TRBV28	TRBJ1-2	CASSLSGHSNYGYTF	TGTGCCAGCAGTTTAAGTGGTCATTCTAACTATGGCTACACCTTC
TRBD1	few	TRBV11-2	TRBJ2-1	CASGLNRGTYNEQFF	TGTGCCAGCGGCTTGAACAGGGGCACCTACAATGAGCAGTTCTTC
NA	NA	TRBV7-9	TRBJ2-7	CASSFVQGAFNEQYF	TGTGCCAGCAGCTTTGTGCAGGGCGCCTTCAACGAGCAGTACTTC
NA	few	TRBV12-3/TRBV12-4	TRBJ2-5	CASKVGTQETQYF	TGTGCCAGCAAGGTGGGGACCCAAGAGACCCAGTACTTC
NA	NA	TRBV19	TRBJ1-2	CASGDFYGYTF	TGTGCCAGCGGGGACTTCTATGGCTACACCTTC
TRBD2	few	TRBV6-1	TRBJ2-1	CASTRAGGYNEQFF	TGTGCCAGCACCAGAGCGGGGGGGTACAATGAGCAGTTCTTC
NA	few	TRBV7-2	TRBJ2-7	CASSLAFGLHYEQYF	TGTGCCAGCAGCTTAGCTTTTGGACTGCACTACGAGCAGTACTTC
NA	NA	TRBV2	TRBJ2-5	CANSQEGGGTQYF	TGTGCCAACAGTCAAGAGGGAGGGGGGACCCAGTACTTC
TRBD2	NA	TRBV20-1	TRBJ2-1	CSARLWAGGRPDEQFF	TGCAGTGCTAGGTTGTGGGCGGGGGGGCGACCGGATGAGCAGTTCTTC
NA	many	TRBV7-2	TRBJ2-3	CASSPQRGDTQYF	TGCGCCAGCAGCCCTCAGAGGGGGGATACGCAGTATTTT
NA	NA	TRBV7-9	TRBJ2-7	CASSFKAPWGSYERYF	TGTGCCAGCAGCTTCAAGGCCCCCTGGGGCTCCTACGAGCGGTACTTC
TRBD1	NA	TRBV9	TRBJ1-1	CASSGPTGSEAFF	TGTGCCAGCAGCGGCCCGACAGGGTCTGAAGCTTTCTTT
NA	few	TRBV3-1	TRBJ2-5	CASSHTTNQETQYF	TGTGCCAGCAGCCACACGACTAACCAAGAGACCCAGTACTTC
NA	few	TRBV7-2	TRBJ1-2	CASSSQGWNGYTF	TGTGCCAGCAGCTCACAGGGCTGGAATGGCTACACCTTC
NA	few	TRBV15	TRBJ1-6	CATSALVPSPLHF	TGTGCCACCAGCGCTCTCGTTCCCTCACCCCTCCACTTT
NA	NA	TRBV3-1	TRBJ2-1	CASRRSREQFF	TGTGCCAGCAGACGCTCGAGGGAGCAGTTCTTC
NA	few	TRBV6-6	TRBJ2-5	CASSSRTIQETQYF	TGTGCCAGCAGTTCGAGGACTATCCAAGAGACCCAGTACTTC
NA	few	TRBV27	TRBJ2-7	CTSSPRQGLAYEQYF	TGTACCAGCAGTCCCCGACAGGGACTAGCCTACGAGCAGTACTTC
NA	few	TRBV12-5	TRBJ2-3	CASGSDTDTQYF	TGTGCTAGTGGTTCGGACACAGATACGCAGTATTTT
NA	NA	TRBV10-3	TRBJ2-7	CAISASGPYEQYF	TGTGCCATCAGTGCCTCGGGACCTTACGAGCAGTACTTC
NA	few	TRBV2	TRBJ1-2	CASSEETGFGYTF	TGTGCCAGCAGTGAAGAGACAGGTTTTGGCTACACCTTC
NA	few	TRBV20-1	TRBJ2-3	CSAREAKGLGTQYF	TGCAGTGCTAGAGAGGCTAAGGGACTCGGTACGCAGTATTTT
NA	few	TRBV30	TRBJ1-5	CAWSVGASNQPQHF	TGTGCCTGGAGTGTTGGGGCCTCCAATCAGCCCCAGCATTTT